These 30 T cell receptor beta chains share one sample of origin, sequenced in a study of T cells after yellow fever vaccination. TCRdb recomputed calls from the 5' RACE reads with MiXCR, one row per CDR3 protein. Seen here are 300,000 to 400,000 distinct CDR3 sequences, 8% to 10% observed once, and the top ten hold about a sixth. This material consisted of PBMCs, taken on the day of the first yellow fever vaccination. These receptors came from a man between 18 and 29 years old who received the YFV17D yellow fever vaccine.

The chain links TRBV4-1 to TRBJ2-2; TRBD1 matches 10 bases. Trimming took 1 base from V and 4 from J; bases not matched to a gene: 3. The CDR3 runs to 16 residues. Looked up from germline, CDR1 is MGHRA and CDR2 is YSYEKL. CDR3 sequence reads: CASSQVTGGLTGELFF. The CDR3 DNA reads TGCGCCAGCAGCCAAGTGACAGGGGGCCTCACCGGGGAGCTGTTTTTT.

This clonotype occurred many times. In DNA, the CDR3 is TGTGCCAGCAGTGGGGTCTCGGGGGGGTTAAATGAGCAGTTCTTC. It translates to CASSGVSGGLNEQFF. The chain couples TRBV7-3 to TRBJ2-1, with TRBD2 identical over 8 bases. V gave up 6 bases and J gave up 7 bases; unmatched junction bases: 11. The CDR3 contains 15 residues. CDR1 SGHTA and CDR2 FQGTGA come from the germline V gene.

The chain employs TRBV3-1 and TRBJ2-3; 10 bases agree with TRBD1. There are 14 residues in the CDR3. V dropped 4 bases and J dropped 4; count of bases not matched to a gene: 2. CDR1 and CDR2 (germline): LGHDT, YNNKEL (reference sequence). In DNA, the CDR3 is TGTGCCAGCAGCCGACAGGGGGCTTCAGATACGCAGTATTTT. Translated, it gives CASSRQGASDTQYF.

V is TRBV10-3 and J is TRBJ2-1; no clear D. CDR3 length: 16 residues. Trimming stripped 6 bases from V and 3 bases from J, with 18 bases between. Germline V lookup: CDR1 ENHRY, CDR2 SYGVKD. The CDR3 region is CAIREMGSANYNEQFF. The CDR3 DNA follows: TGTGCCATCAGGGAAATGGGCAGTGCGAACTACAATGAGCAGTTCTTC.

CDR3 loop: CSASELAGGIGELFF. The CDR3 DNA sequence: TGCAGTGCCTCAGAACTAGCGGGGGGTATCGGGGAGCTGTTTTTT. J is TRBJ2-2 and V is TRBV20-1; 12 nucleotides agree with TRBD2. The V gene's germline CDR1 is DFQATT and CDR2 SNEGSKA (reference sequence). This CDR3 comprises 15 residues. V dropped 6 bases and J dropped 7; count of bases not matched to a gene: 9.

This clonotype was counted ten times or more. The rearrangement uses TRBV4-3 and TRBJ1-6; no clear D gene. The CDR3 is made up of 15 amino acids. Germline CDR1 LGHNA, CDR2 YSLEER. The ends were cut back, 0 bases at V and 7 bases at J, with 10 bases in the middle. CDR3 amino acids: CASSQDPGWNSPLHF. In DNA, the CDR3 is TGCGCCAGCAGCCAAGATCCAGGCTGGAATTCACCCCTCCACTTT.

The rearrangement uses TRBV6-2 or TRBV6-3 and TRBJ2-6; D is unclear. The germline V and J ends were trimmed by 4 bases and 0 bases, with 4 bases remaining between them. The CDR3 is made up of 14 amino acids. Per the germline V gene, CDR1 is MNHEY and CDR2 is SVGEGT. In nucleotides, the CDR3 is TGTGCCAGCAGTTCCTTCTCTGGGGCCAACGTCCTGACTTTC. This codes for CASSSFSGANVLTF.

This clonotype was counted at least ten times. This chain uses TRBV5-1 with TRBJ1-1; maybe TRBD1 (6 bases). This CDR3 region has 13 residues. Per germline, CDR1 SGHRS and CDR2 YFSETQ. Trimming stripped 2 bases from V and 4 bases from J, with 9 bases between. DNA for the CDR3: TGCGCCAGCAGCTTCACCAGGGGCACTGAAGCTTTCTTT. It yields the protein CASSFTRGTEAFF.

Written as DNA, the CDR3 is TGTGCCAGCAGCTACCGACAGACTACCGGGGAGCTGTTTTTT. Translation: CASSYRQTTGELFF. This sequence joins TRBV7-2 and TRBJ2-2; perhaps TRBD1 as D (5 bases). The CDR3 sequence is 14 residues long. With 4 bases removed from V and 5 bases from J, the gap between germline ends came to 11 bases. CDR1 is SGHTA and CDR2 is FQGNSA in the germline V gene. Variable domain in full (rest from reference TRBV7-2 and TRBJ2-2): GAGVSQSPSNKVTEKGKDVELRCDPISGHTALYWYRQSLGQGLEFLIYFQGNSAPDKSGLPSDRFSAERTGGSVSTLTIQRTQQEDSAVYLCASSYRQTTGELFFGEGSRLTVL.

The chain uses TRBV12-3 or TRBV12-4 and TRBJ2-1; D uncertain. There are 14 residues in the CDR3. The V gene lost 3 bases and the J gene lost 2 bases, with 8 bases spanning the gap. CDR3 residues: CASSLWSPYNEQFF. The CDR3 region has the DNA TGTGCCAGCAGTTTGTGGAGTCCCTACAATGAGCAGTTCTTC.

This clonotype was recorded at least ten times. This chain connects TRBV4-3 to TRBJ1-1; tentatively, D is TRBD1 (6 bases). V was trimmed by 3 bases and J by 3 bases, leaving 14 bases between them. The germline gives CDR1 LGHNA, CDR2 YSLEER. The CDR3 runs 15 residues. The CDR3 coding sequence is TGCGCCAGCAGCCACCCCGACAGGCGAGACACTGAAGCTTTCTTT. It codes for CASSHPDRRDTEAFF.

There are many counts of this clonotype. The genes are TRBV10-2 and TRBJ2-3, with 7 bases fitting TRBD2. CDR3 size: 18 residues. Unmatched junction bases numbered 19, after V lost 8 bases and J lost 2 bases. CDR1 WSHSY and CDR2 SAAADI come from the germline V gene. CDR3 in amino acids: CASPPGGPMPNPTDTQYF. In DNA, the CDR3 is TGCGCCAGCCCGCCGGGGGGTCCGATGCCCAATCCCACAGATACGCAGTATTTT.

The chain carries TRBV28 and TRBJ1-2; D gene uncertain. The CDR3 runs to 13 residues. V gave up 2 bases and J gave up 4 bases, with 8 bases separating them. Germline assignment: CDR1 MDHEN and CDR2 SYDVKM. CDR3 residues: CASSLSQVYGYTF. CDR3 sequence (DNA): TGTGCCAGCAGTTTAAGCCAGGTCTATGGCTACACCTTC.

This clonotype was seen only a few times. V is TRBV5-1 and J is TRBJ2-7; TRBD2 might be the D (5 bases). CDR1 and CDR2 from the germline V gene are SGHRS and YFSETQ. CDR3 size: 16 residues. The V end lost 1 base, the J end lost 6 bases, and 20 bases lay between the germline ends. CDR3 nucleotides: TGCGCCAGCAGCTTGAGAGGGCAGACCTACCCTGCCGAGCAGTACTTC. Its protein is CASSLRGQTYPAEQYF.

This clonotype was seen a few times. The chain has TRBV11-2 and TRBJ2-2, with 7 bases that match TRBD1. The germline V gene encodes CDR1 SGHAT and CDR2 FQNNGV. The junction had 11 bases not matched to a gene; V was cut back by 3 bases and J by 1 base. CDR3 length: 18 amino acids. The CDR3, as DNA: TGTGCCAGCAGCTTCCCCCGACGCAGGGGGAAGAACACCGGGGAGCTGTTTTTT. The encoded protein is CASSFPRRRGKNTGELFF.

The chain joins TRBV19 to TRBJ2-5; 7 nucleotides agree with TRBD1. V dropped 3 bases and J dropped 4; count of bases not matched to a gene: 8. Germline V CDR1 and CDR2: LNHDA, SQIVND (reference sequence). The CDR3 spans 15 residues. The CDR3 loop is CASSIVTGRGETQYF. CDR3 nucleotide sequence: TGTGCCAGTAGTATTGTGACAGGGAGAGGAGAGACCCAGTACTTC.

This clonotype was recorded a few times. V is TRBV25-1 and J is TRBJ2-1; 9 bases line up with TRBD1. Unmatched junction bases numbered 12, after V lost 4 bases and J lost 8 bases. Looked up from germline, CDR1 is MGHDK and CDR2 is SYGVNS. The CDR3 has 16 amino acids. The CDR3 region has the DNA TGTGCCAGCAGTGGTACAGGGGGCGCTTCGTGGCATGAGCAGTTCTTC. Translating it yields CASSGTGGASWHEQFF. The entire variable domain, with the rest obtained from reference TRBV25-1 and TRBJ2-1, is as follows: EADIYQTPRYLVIGTGKKITLECSQTMGHDKMYWYQQDPGMELHLIHYSYGVNSTEKGDLSSESTVSRIRTEHFPLTLESARPSHTSQYLCASSGTGGASWHEQFFGPGTRLTVL.

This clonotype was counted only a few times. V is TRBV6-2 or TRBV6-3 and J is TRBJ2-1; 8 nucleotides align to TRBD2. The CDR3 length is 15 residues. With V trimmed by 5 bases and J by 4 bases, 7 bases remained unmatched. The germline CDR1 and CDR2 sequences are MNHEY and SVGEGT. The CDR3 region has the DNA TGTGCCAGCAGTCCGATAGCGGGGCTATACAATGAGCAGTTCTTC. It yields the protein CASSPIAGLYNEQFF.

At least ten counts were recorded for this clonotype. The chain joins TRBV29-1 to TRBJ1-1; 9 nucleotides agree with TRBD1. Unmatched junction bases numbered 7, after V lost 4 bases and J lost 4 bases. Germline V gene sequence: CDR1 SQVTM, CDR2 ANQGSEA. The CDR3 loop spans 14 amino acids. For the CDR3, the DNA is TGCAGCGTTGTACTTCTACAGGGGGCCACTGAAGCTTTCTTT. Its protein is CSVVLLQGATEAFF.

This clonotype was recorded a few times. This rearrangement joins TRBV7-2 to TRBJ2-7; 12 bases fit TRBD2. The CDR3 length is 17 residues. V dropped 1 base and J dropped 3; count of bases not matched to a gene: 7. Germline V gives CDR1 SGHTA, CDR2 FQGNSA. Here the CDR3 DNA reads TGTGCCAGCAGCTTAGGGGTGACTAGCGGGGGATACTACGAGCAGTACTTC. The encoded protein is CASSLGVTSGGYYEQYF.

The chain links TRBV6-2 or TRBV6-3 to TRBJ1-5; a weak D match, TRBD1 (6 bases). V was pared by 2 bases and J by 3 bases, with 17 bases between. The CDR3 runs to 17 residues. Germline V gives CDR1 MNHEY, CDR2 SVGEGT. CDR3 loop: CASSYPIGGPDNQPQHF. The CDR3 region has the DNA TGTGCCAGCAGTTACCCGATTGGGGGCCCCGACAATCAGCCCCAGCATTTT.

This chain connects TRBV6-5 to TRBJ1-1, with D perhaps TRBD1 (5 bases). Per the germline V gene, CDR1 is MNHEY and CDR2 is SVGAGI. The V gene lost 1 base and the J gene lost 0 bases, with 12 bases spanning the gap. The CDR3 covers 16 residues. The CDR3 loop is CASSYWLQGMNTEAFF. Written as DNA, the CDR3 is TGTGCCAGCAGTTACTGGTTGCAGGGAATGAACACTGAAGCTTTCTTT.

This clonotype was seen at least ten times. The rearrangement uses TRBV12-3 or TRBV12-4 and TRBJ2-4, with 8 bases identical to TRBD2. The CDR3 is 15 residues long. V was clipped by 5 bases and J by 6 bases; unmatched bases: 9. CDR3 coding DNA: TGTGCCAGCAGTCCTCTATATGGGACTAGAAACATTCAGTACTTC. Its protein is CASSPLYGTRNIQYF.

V is TRBV5-6 and J is TRBJ2-7; no reliable D call. The V end lost 3 bases, the J end lost 0 bases, and 10 bases lay between the germline ends. Germline V gene sequence: CDR1 SGHDT, CDR2 YYEEEE. The CDR3 contains 14 residues. The CDR3 DNA sequence: TGTGCCAGCAGCTCCCCCCGGGTCTCCTACGAGCAGTACTTC. Protein: CASSSPRVSYEQYF.

V and J are TRBV14 and TRBJ2-4, with D possibly matching TRBD1 (6 bases). This CDR3 region has 15 residues. V shed 4 bases and J shed 7 bases, with 17 bases lying between them. The V gene's germline CDR1 is SGHDN and CDR2 FVKESK. The CDR3 sequence is CASSPQGGGFNIQYF. The CDR3 DNA reads as TGTGCCAGCAGCCCCCAAGGGGGTGGTTTCAACATTCAGTACTTC.

This sequence joins TRBV6-5 and TRBJ1-5, with D possibly TRBD1 on 5 matching bases. The germline V gene has CDR1 MNHEY and CDR2 SVGAGI. The germline V and J ends were trimmed by 2 bases and 3 bases, with 14 bases remaining between them. The CDR3 contains 16 residues. The CDR3, as DNA: TGTGCCAGCAGTTACCCACCGTGGGGCCCCAATCAGCCCCAGCATTTT. Amino acid sequence: CASSYPPWGPNQPQHF.

This clonotype was seen at least ten times. V gene TRBV7-9 combines with J gene TRBJ1-2; TRBD1 matches at 10 bases. The CDR3 has 15 amino acids. The germline CDR1 and CDR2 sequences are SEHNR and FQNEAQ (reference sequence). Germline trimming cut 6 bases from V and 7 bases from J; bases unmatched to any gene: 11. CDR3 nucleotides: TGTGCCAGCAGGCCTACGACAGGGGGCGGCTCTGGCTACACCTTC. This gives the protein CASRPTTGGGSGYTF.

In its sample, this clonotype was seen a few times. The J gene is TRBJ2-2, the V gene TRBV7-2; 7 nucleotides agree with TRBD2. Germline assignment: CDR1 SGHTA and CDR2 FQGNSA. This CDR3 is built from 15 residues. Trimming cost V 5 bases and J 2 bases; bases outside gene matches: 5. This chain's CDR3 is CASSARDYNTGELFF. The CDR3 DNA reads TGTGCCAGCAGCGCCCGGGACTACAACACCGGGGAGCTGTTTTTT.

The chain is built from TRBV11-2 and TRBJ1-2; 7 bases are shared with TRBD1. Trimming at V came to 4 bases and at J to 3 bases, leaving 17 bases not matched to a gene. The CDR3 loop spans 18 amino acids. The germline gives CDR1 SGHAT, CDR2 FQNNGV. Here the CDR3 DNA reads TGTGCCAGCAGCTCTACCCTTAGGGGCAGGGGGGATTACTATGGCTACACCTTC. This encodes CASSSTLRGRGDYYGYTF.

This chain links TRBV6-1 with TRBJ2-7, with 7 bases that match TRBD1. The CDR3 runs to 13 residues. V trimming: 6 bases; J trimming: 6 bases; junction bases outside the gene matches: 8. Germline loops: CDR1 MNHNS, CDR2 SASEGT. In nucleotides, the CDR3 is TGTGCCAGCAGAGACAGGGCTTCGGCCGAGCAGTACTTC. Protein product: CASRDRASAEQYF.